This entry features one T cell receptor beta chain sequence. Trimming took off 2 bases at V and 6 bases at J, with 2 bases between the two ends. Germline V gives CDR1 SGDLS, CDR2 YYNGEE. The CDR3 consists of 11 residues. The entry originates in a study of blood T cell repertoires in COVID-19. How the authors handled the data: It was from reference gene primer amplification that nucleated cell counts were estimated. Here immunoSEQ multiplex PCR was the method, and the copy in TCRdb shows in-frame clones only, minus some. Clonal size and the V and J genes are those of that table, whereas D and trimming came from the DNA. Of roughly 300,000 clones in the sample, 65% to 90% were seen once.

The receptor was isolated from a woman between 40 and 55 years old with acute COVID-19. Sequencing used PBMCs or T cells enriched from blood (not recorded which). The V gene is TRBV9, the J gene TRBJ2-2; no firm D call. The CDR3 nucleotides are TGTGCCAGCAGCGTCGCCGGGGAGCTGTTTTTT. This translates into CASSVAGELFF.